This T cell receptor (beta chain) comes out of a study of Graves' ophthalmopathy and Graves' hyperthyroidism. This clonotype was counted ten times or more. The authors amplified TCR beta CDR3 regions from RNA transcripts. The library came from an HTBI-primed first-round RT-PCR and a second-round multiplex PCR. TCRdb independently ran MiXCR on the multiplex PCR reads; one entry per CDR3 protein. The sample holds a few hundred thousand distinct CDR3 sequences, approximately 16% seen once. The CDR3 runs 16 residues. Trimming cost V 4 bases and J 5 bases; bases outside gene matches: 5. Germline loops: CDR1 MDHEN, CDR2 SYDVKM.

Sequenced material: peripheral blood. The J gene is TRBJ2-2, the V gene TRBV28, with 12 bases fitting TRBD2. This sequence was found in a woman aged 18-29 years with Graves' ophthalmopathy. The CDR3 DNA is TGTGCCAGCAGTTCCGCTAGCGGGGGGGGAACCGGGGAGCTGTTTTTT. It is translated as CASSSASGGGTGELFF.